Below are 8 T cell receptor beta chains sequenced from a single sample in a study of T cells in Graves' hyperthyroidism and ophthalmopathy. TCR beta CDR3 regions were amplified from RNA transcripts. The study used the HTBI primer set for a first-round RT-PCR of the TCR CDR3. TCRdb processed the multiplex PCR reads anew with MiXCR; each CDR3 protein has one entry. The table records 530,000 or so distinct CDR3 sequences, around 22% of them present only once. The sequenced sample consisted of blood. The origin of the receptors is a woman aged 30 to 39 with Graves' ophthalmopathy.

The chain recombines TRBV5-1 with TRBJ2-2; 8 positions match TRBD1. The CDR3 consists of 14 residues. The J segment lost 7 bases and the V segment lost 4 bases, leaving 6 bases of the junction unmatched. Germline V gene sequence: CDR1 SGHRS, CDR2 YFSETQ. The CDR3 DNA reads TGCGCCAGCAGCAGAGGACAGGGTGTCGGGGAGCTGTTTTTT. Its translation is CASSRGQGVGELFF.

This clonotype was found a few times. Just one base apart from a much larger clone, this may be a read error. This chain links TRBV2 with TRBJ2-5; TRBD2 agrees at 8 bases. The CDR3 runs 15 residues. CDR1 is SNHLY and CDR2 is FYNNEI in the germline V gene. The DNA of the CDR3 is TGTGCCAGCAGTGAAGTAGGGACTAGAGGCGAGACCAAGTACTTC. Translation: CASSEVGTRGETKYF.

V usage is TRBV6-1 and J usage is TRBJ2-2, with unresolved D. Trimming pared 11 bases from V and 0 bases from J, leaving 10 bases between. CDR3 length: 13 residues. Germline values: CDR1 MNHNS, CDR2 SASEGT. CDR3 protein: CAARLANTGELFF. The CDR3 nucleotides are TGTGCCGCCCGGCTAGCGAACACCGGGGAGCTGTTTTTT.

This clonotype was observed at least ten times. This sequence joins TRBV19 and TRBJ2-6; D not certain. The CDR3 sequence is 15 residues long. V lost 7 bases and J lost 2, with 12 bases in between. Per germline, CDR1 LNHDA and CDR2 SQIVND (reference sequence). The CDR3 DNA follows: TGTGCCAGTACTCCCCTTACAACTGGGGCCAACGTCCTGACTTTC. It encodes CASTPLTTGANVLTF.

This clonotype appeared many times. This chain links TRBV6-1 with TRBJ2-7, with 10 bases identical to TRBD1. CDR1 is MNHNS, CDR2 SASEGT, per germline. This CDR3 spans 13 amino acids. J was trimmed by 7 bases and V by 8 bases; bases with no gene match: 8. CDR3 bases: TGTGCCAGCCGACGACAGGGGGCTGGGGAGCAGTACTTC. Amino acid sequence: CASRRQGAGEQYF.

This clonotype was seen at least ten times. This chain joins TRBV6-5 and TRBJ1-1, with a possible D match to TRBD1 (5 bases). With 2 bases removed from V and 5 bases from J, the gap between germline ends came to 9 bases. The CDR3 is 13 amino acids. Germline V gene lookup returns CDR1 MNHEY and CDR2 SVGAGI. The DNA of the CDR3 is TGTGCCAGCAGTTACGACAGAGGGACTGAAGCTTTCTTT. It is translated as CASSYDRGTEAFF.

The chain carries TRBV7-2 and TRBJ2-7; D is unresolved. CDR3 size: 13 residues. V lost 5 bases, J lost 5 bases, and 13 bases lay in between. Germline CDR1 reads SGHTA; CDR2 reads FQGNSA. CDR3 bases: TGTGCCAGCAGCCCCCCCAGGTCCGACGAGCAGTACTTC. Its translation: CASSPPRSDEQYF.

This clonotype was found many times. This chain joins TRBV6-5 and TRBJ1-1, with no clear D. The CDR3 extends over 15 amino acids. Germline assignment: CDR1 MNHEY and CDR2 SVGAGI. V lost 4 bases, J lost 0 bases, and 12 bases lay in between. The CDR3 sequence: CASSSIAALNTEAFF. The CDR3 DNA is TGTGCCAGCAGTTCCATCGCGGCGCTGAACACTGAAGCTTTCTTT.